The sequence of this T cell receptor (beta chain) was determined in a study of graft-versus-host responses after intestinal transplantation. Study background: Among the recipients, transplants were multivisceral, liver-intestinal, or isolated intestinal.

Worth noting for this clone: Its antigen is not known.

The assay was immunoSEQ multiplex PCR, and TCRdb's table has in-frame clones only and misses some. This table has around 110,000 clones, 90% to 95% appearing once. Study results and limitations: GvH clones appeared in recipient marrow, some first in ileum or blood. Allografts carried high graft-versus-host to host-versus-graft clonal ratios in patients having graft-donor T cell macrochimerism.

This CDR3 contains 13 residues. CDR1 is MDHEN, CDR2 SYDVKM, per germline. V gave up 3 bases and J gave up 2 bases, with 8 bases separating them. V usage is TRBV28 and J usage is TRBJ2-7, with D uncertain. This specimen was unstimulated CD8+ T cells sorted from spleen or lymph node cells, taken before transplant. This TCR came from a human donor who was the organ donor for an intestinal transplant. The CDR3 DNA reads as TGTGCCAGCAGTTTTGGCAGGACCTACGAGCAGTACTTC. This gives the protein CASSFGRTYEQYF.